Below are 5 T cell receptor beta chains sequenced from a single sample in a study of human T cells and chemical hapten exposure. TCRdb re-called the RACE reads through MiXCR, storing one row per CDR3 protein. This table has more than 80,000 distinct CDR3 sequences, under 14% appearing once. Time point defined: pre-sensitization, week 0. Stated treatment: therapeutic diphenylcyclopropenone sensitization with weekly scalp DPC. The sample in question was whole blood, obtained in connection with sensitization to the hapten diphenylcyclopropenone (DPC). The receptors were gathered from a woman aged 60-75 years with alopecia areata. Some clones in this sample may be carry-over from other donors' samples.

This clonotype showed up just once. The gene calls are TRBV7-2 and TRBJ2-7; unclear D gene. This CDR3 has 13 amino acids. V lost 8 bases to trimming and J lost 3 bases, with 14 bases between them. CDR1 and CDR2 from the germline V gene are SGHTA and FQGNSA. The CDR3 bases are TGTGCCAGCGGACGTACAGCCTTCTACGAGCAGTACTTC. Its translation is CASGRTAFYEQYF.

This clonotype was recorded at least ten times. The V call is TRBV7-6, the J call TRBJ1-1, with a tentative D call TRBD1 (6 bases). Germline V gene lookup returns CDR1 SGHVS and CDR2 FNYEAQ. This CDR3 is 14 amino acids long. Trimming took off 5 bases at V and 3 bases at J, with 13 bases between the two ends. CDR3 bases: TGTGCCAGCAGCCTTACAGGGACTTACACTGAAGCTTTCTTT. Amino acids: CASSLTGTYTEAFF.

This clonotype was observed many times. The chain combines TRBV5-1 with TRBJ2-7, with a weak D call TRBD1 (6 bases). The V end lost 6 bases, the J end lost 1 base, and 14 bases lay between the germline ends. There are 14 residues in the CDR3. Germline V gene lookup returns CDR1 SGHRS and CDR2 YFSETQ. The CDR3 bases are TGCGCCAGCACCCCCTTTGGGACATCCTACGAGCAGTACTTC. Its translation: CASTPFGTSYEQYF.

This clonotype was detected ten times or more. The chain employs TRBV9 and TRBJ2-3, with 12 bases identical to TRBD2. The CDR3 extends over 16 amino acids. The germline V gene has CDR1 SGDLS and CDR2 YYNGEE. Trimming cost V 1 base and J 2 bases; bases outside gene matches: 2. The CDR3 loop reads CASSVTSGGTTDTQYF. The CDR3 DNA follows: TGTGCCAGCAGCGTAACTAGCGGGGGGACCACAGATACGCAGTATTTT.

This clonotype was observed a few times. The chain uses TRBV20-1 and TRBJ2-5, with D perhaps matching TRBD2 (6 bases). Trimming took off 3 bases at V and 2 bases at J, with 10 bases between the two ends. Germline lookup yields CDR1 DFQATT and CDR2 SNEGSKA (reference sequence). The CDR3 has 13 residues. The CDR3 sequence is CSARWGGQETQYF. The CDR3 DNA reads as TGCAGTGCTAGGTGGGGAGGTCAAGAGACCCAGTACTTC.